The present TCR beta chain was sequenced within a study of T-cell memory formation after mild COVID-19 (dated by TCRdb to about 2021). Notes on the research overall: Most TCR sequence clusters were specific to one of the two donors. In two donors, T-cell clones that expanded and contracted after mild COVID-19 were tracked by sequencing TCRalpha and TCRbeta repertoires over time. Two young, previously healthy adult volunteers, one female and one male, were included in the cohort. Points the paper makes about the study in general: Only a couple of mild cases were covered by the study, and larger cohorts that include severe cases with pre-infection samples were considered necessary. Balanced CD4/CD8 phenotypes were observed for clones contracting from day 15 to 85, whereas a bias towards CD4+ was observed for a second wave of clones expanding from day 15 to 37. The second-wave clones that peaked on day 37 were not confirmed to be SARS-CoV-2 specific. The detection of some responding clones in pre-infection memory suggests that pre-existing cross-reactive memory T cells joined the SARS-CoV-2 response. Contracting CD4+ clones were found mainly in CM and EM memory subsets, while CD8+ clones were enriched in EMRA.

Turning to this clonotype: The antigen it binds to is not known. No much larger clonotype is one base removed from it; base qualities were not supplied.

Ficoll-Paque density gradient centrifugation was the method used to isolate PBMCs. The germline V gene provides CDR1 SGHAT and CDR2 FQNNGV. Trimming at the junction amounts to 6 bases on V and 7 bases on J, and the germline ends lie 18 bases apart. The CDR3 runs 15 residues from the cysteine to the phenylalanine. Of the read, only the CDR3 DNA is kept; its 45 bases are in frame from base 1. The sample was run on an Illumina NovaSeq 6000. Using 5'RACE with constant-segment primers, TCRalpha and TCRbeta cDNA libraries were constructed, with sample barcodes and unique molecular identifiers added in the process. Trizol reagent was used to extract RNA from every sample. Amplification of the libraries took two PCR steps, and the second step added a second sample barcode plus Illumina TruSeq adapters. Sequencing of libraries was performed on an Illumina NovaSeq with 2 x 150 bp paired-end reads. As for the original processing: Demultiplexing of reads and collapsing into UMI-guided consensus sequences were performed with migec v1.2.7. With mixcr v2.1.11, UMI consensuses were aligned to TRA and TRB V and J templates and assembled into clonotypes. A clonotype was counted as expanded or contracted only when both edgeR and NoisET called the clonotype significant, with the noise models trained on biological replicates. For edgeR calls, the cutoffs were a false discovery rate-adjusted p below 0.01 and a log2 fold-change threshold of 1. As an exploratory analysis of dynamics, max-normalized trajectories of the 1000 most abundant clonotypes were examined by PCA with hierarchical clustering. The CD4 or CD8 phenotype of responding clones was assigned using the separately sequenced CD4+ and CD8+ repertoires. Clones were called with MiXCR by TCRdb after fastp trimmed the public reads at Q25, and only in-frame beta chains were retained. Identical CDR3 protein sequences are pooled into one entry, listed with their most common genes and DNA. The V and J calls follow TCRdb's processing rather than the paper's. Within this sample are under 350,000 distinct CDR3 sequences, with around 15% of them counted one time only. Clones ranked in the top ten supply 20% to 25% of the sample.

This TCR was sampled from a man aged 18 to 29 who had mild COVID-19 (a few samples of this study predate the infection). The sample titles of this study are shuffled in the database, so cell type and time point are left out; the donor was told from shared clones. The V and J segments used are TRBV11-2 and TRBJ1-4; the D gene lacks a confident call. Sequencing was done on a sample of PBMCs or a T cell subset sorted from them (not recorded which). The nucleotide sequence is TGTGCCAGCAGACGAACCGTTGTGCAGCCTGAAAAACTGTTTTTT. It is translated as CASRRTVVQPEKLFF.